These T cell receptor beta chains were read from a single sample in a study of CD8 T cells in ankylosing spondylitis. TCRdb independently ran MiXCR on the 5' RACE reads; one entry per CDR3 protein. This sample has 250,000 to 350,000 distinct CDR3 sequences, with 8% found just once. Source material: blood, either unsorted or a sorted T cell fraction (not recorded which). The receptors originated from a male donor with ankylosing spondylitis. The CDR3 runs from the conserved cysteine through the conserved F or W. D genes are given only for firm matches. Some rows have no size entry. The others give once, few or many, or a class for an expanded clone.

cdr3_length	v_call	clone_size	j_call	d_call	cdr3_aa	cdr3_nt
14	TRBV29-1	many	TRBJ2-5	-	CSVGGGSSRETQYF	TGCAGCGTTGGTGGAGGGAGCTCTAGAGAGACCCAGTACTTC
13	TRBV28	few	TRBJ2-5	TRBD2	CASTPSGWETQYF	TGTGCCAGCACCCCTAGCGGGTGGGAGACCCAGTACTTC
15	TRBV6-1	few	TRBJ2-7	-	CASSPDYFHSYEQYF	TGTGCCAGCAGCCCTGACTATTTCCACTCCTACGAGCAGTACTTC
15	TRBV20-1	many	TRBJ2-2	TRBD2	CSATLAGRSTGELFF	TGCAGTGCTACCCTAGCGGGTCGATCTACCGGGGAGCTGTTTTTT
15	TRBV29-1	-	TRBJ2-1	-	CSVESMGRPYNEQFF	TGCAGCGTTGAAAGTATGGGGAGACCCTACAATGAGCAGTTCTTC
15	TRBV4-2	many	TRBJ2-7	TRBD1	CASSQGRTGSYEQYF	TGTGCCAGCAGCCAAGGGCGGACAGGGAGCTACGAGCAGTACTTC
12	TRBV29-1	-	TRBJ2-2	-	CSVGTLTGELFF	TGCAGCGTTGGCACCCTTACCGGGGAGCTGTTTTTT
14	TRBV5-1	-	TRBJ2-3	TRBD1	CASSQGTVTDTQYF	TGCGCCAGCAGCCAGGGGACAGTCACAGATACGCAGTATTTT
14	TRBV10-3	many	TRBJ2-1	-	CAISARAELHEQFF	TGTGCCATCAGCGCCCGAGCCGAGCTGCATGAGCAGTTCTTC
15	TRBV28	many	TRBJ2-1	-	CASTNHGGANNEQFF	TGTGCCAGCACCAACCATGGGGGAGCCAACAATGAGCAGTTCTTC
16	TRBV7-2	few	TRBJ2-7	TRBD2	CASSSRTSVRSYEQYF	TGTGCCAGCAGCTCAAGGACTAGCGTTCGTTCCTACGAGCAGTACTTC
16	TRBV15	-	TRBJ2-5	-	CATSSPGTPYQETQYF	TGTGCCACCAGCAGTCCCGGGACACCGTACCAAGAGACCCAGTACTTC
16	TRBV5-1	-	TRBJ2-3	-	CASSFLNTGGTDTQYF	TGCGCCAGCAGCTTCTTAAACACCGGTGGCACAGATACGCAGTATTTT
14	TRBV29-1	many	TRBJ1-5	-	CSVSSGGGNQPQHF	TGCAGCGTCTCTTCGGGGGGCGGCAATCAGCCCCAGCATTTT
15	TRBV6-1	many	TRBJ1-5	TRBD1	CASRDRVFGNQPQHF	TGTGCCAGCAGGGACAGGGTGTTCGGCAATCAGCCCCAGCATTTT
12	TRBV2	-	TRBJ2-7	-	CASRVYSYEQYF	TGTGCCAGCAGGGTTTACAGCTACGAGCAGTACTTC
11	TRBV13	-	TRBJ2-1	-	CASSWQGEQFF	TGTGCCAGCAGCTGGCAGGGGGAGCAGTTCTTC
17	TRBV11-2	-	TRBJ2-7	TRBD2	CASSIGLAGGLAYEQYF	TGTGCCAGCAGCATCGGGCTAGCGGGAGGTCTCGCCTACGAGCAGTACTTC
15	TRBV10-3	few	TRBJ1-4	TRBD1	CAISPRTGEVEKLFF	TGTGCCATCAGTCCACGGACAGGGGAGGTTGAAAAACTGTTTTTT
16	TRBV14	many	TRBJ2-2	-	CASSLTIPPLTGELFF	TGTGCCAGCAGCCTGACTATACCTCCTTTGACCGGGGAGCTGTTTTTT
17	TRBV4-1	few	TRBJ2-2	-	CASSHTRLATSTGELFF	TGCGCCAGCAGCCACACCAGGCTCGCAACCAGCACCGGGGAGCTGTTTTTT
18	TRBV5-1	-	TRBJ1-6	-	CASSLVGHPSSYNSPLHF	TGCGCCAGCAGCTTGGTGGGACACCCGAGCTCCTATAATTCACCCCTCCACTTT
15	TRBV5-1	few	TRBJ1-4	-	CASSLATGAGEKLFF	TGCGCCAGCAGCTTGGCCACGGGGGCGGGTGAAAAACTGTTTTTT
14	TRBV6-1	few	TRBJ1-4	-	CASSEGGRAEKLFF	TGTGCCAGCAGCGAGGGAGGGAGGGCGGAAAAACTGTTTTTT
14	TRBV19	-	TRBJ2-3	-	CASSIWGSTDTQYF	TGTGCCAGTAGTATTTGGGGCAGTACAGATACGCAGTATTTT
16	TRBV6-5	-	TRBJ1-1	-	CASSYSDQGVDTEAFF	TGTGCCAGCAGTTACTCGGATCAGGGCGTGGACACTGAAGCTTTCTTT
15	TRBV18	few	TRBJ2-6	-	CASSPDRSGANVLTF	TGTGCCAGCAGCCCAGACCGCTCTGGGGCCAACGTCCTGACTTTC
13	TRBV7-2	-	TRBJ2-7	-	CASSFGQLYEQYF	TGTGCCAGCAGCTTCGGACAGCTATACGAGCAGTACTTC
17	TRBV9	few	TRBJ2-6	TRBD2	CASSPLLGGTGANVLTF	TGTGCCAGCAGCCCACTTTTGGGGGGGACTGGGGCCAACGTCCTGACTTTC
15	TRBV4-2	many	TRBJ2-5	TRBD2	CASSQGAGTTETQYF	TGTGCCAGCAGCCAAGGCGCCGGGACTACTGAGACCCAGTACTTC
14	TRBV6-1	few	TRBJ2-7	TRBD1	CASRPPGQRYEQYF	TGTGCCAGCAGGCCTCCGGGACAGCGCTACGAGCAGTACTTC
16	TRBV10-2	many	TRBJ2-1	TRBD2	CASSESRLAEGYEQFF	TGCGCCAGCAGTGAATCAAGACTAGCGGAGGGGTATGAGCAGTTCTTC
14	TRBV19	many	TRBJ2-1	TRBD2	CATSTVGGVYEQFF	TGTGCCACCTCGACGGTGGGAGGGGTCTATGAGCAGTTCTTC
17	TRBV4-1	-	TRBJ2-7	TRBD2	CASSQGPAGGLSYEQYF	TGCGCCAGCAGCCAGGGACCAGCGGGAGGACTCTCCTACGAGCAGTACTTC
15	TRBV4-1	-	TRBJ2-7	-	CASSQRDGNSYEQYF	TGCGCCAGCAGCCAACGGGACGGAAACTCCTACGAGCAGTACTTC
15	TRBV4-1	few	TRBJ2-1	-	CASSQRGSSYNEQFF	TGCGCCAGCAGCCAAAGGGGAAGCTCCTACAATGAGCAGTTCTTC
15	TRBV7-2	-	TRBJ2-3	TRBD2	CASSPGSASREAQYF	TGTGCCAGCAGTCCCGGGAGCGCGTCGCGGGAGGCGCAGTATTTT
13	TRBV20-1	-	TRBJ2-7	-	CSARPSAENEQYF	TGCAGTGCTAGGCCTAGCGCGGAAAACGAGCAGTACTTC
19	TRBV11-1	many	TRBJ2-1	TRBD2	CASSPDAAGAFSSYNEQFF	TGTGCCAGCAGCCCCGACGCAGCGGGGGCCTTTAGCTCCTACAATGAGCAGTTCTTC
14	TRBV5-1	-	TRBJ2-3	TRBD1	CASRQGGASDTQYF	TGCGCCAGCCGACAGGGTGGCGCATCTGATACGCAGTATTTT
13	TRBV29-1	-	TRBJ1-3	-	CSVEGFSGNTIYF	TGCAGCGTTGAGGGCTTCTCTGGAAACACCATATATTTT